This is a list of T cell receptor beta chains from one sample in a study of metastatic and nonmetastatic thyroid tumors. With MiXCR, TCRdb reprocessed the PCR reads. The sample has about 89,000 clones, around 13% seen once; the top ten hold roughly 9.1%. Source material: tumor tissue. The receptors derive from a female donor with papillary thyroid cancer or a benign thyroid nodule (not recorded which). Some clones in this sample may be carry-over from other donors' samples. The CDR3 runs from the conserved cysteine through the conserved F or W. Fields, in order: J gene, clone size, CDR3 length, D gene, V gene, CDR3 protein, CDR3 DNA. A D gene is named only where the DNA matches it firmly. Clone size is stated in some rows and not others, as once, few, many or a class when expanded.

j_gene: TRBJ2-5
abundance: many
len: 15
d_gene: -
v_gene: TRBV7-8
CDR3aa: CASSLALPGEETQYF
CDR3nt: TGTGCCAGCAGCTTAGCCCTCCCAGGAGAAGAGACCCAGTACTTC

j_gene: TRBJ1-2
abundance: many
len: 11
d_gene: -
v_gene: TRBV20-1
CDR3aa: CSALGWNGYTF
CDR3nt: TGCAGTGCGTTAGGGTGGAACGGCTACACCTTC

j_gene: TRBJ1-3
abundance: few
len: 12
d_gene: -
v_gene: TRBV5-4
CDR3aa: CASSIAGNTIYF
CDR3nt: TGTGCCAGCAGCATTGCCGGAAACACCATATATTTT

j_gene: TRBJ2-3
abundance: -
len: 18
d_gene: TRBD2
v_gene: TRBV3-1
CDR3aa: CASSQEDGLAGFTDTQYF
CDR3nt: TGTGCCAGCAGCCAAGAAGACGGGCTAGCGGGATTCACAGATACGCAGTATTTT

j_gene: TRBJ2-5
abundance: many
len: 13
d_gene: -
v_gene: TRBV20-1
CDR3aa: CSASIRSEETQYF
CDR3nt: TGCAGTGCCAGTATTAGGTCTGAGGAGACCCAGTACTTC

j_gene: TRBJ2-5
abundance: many
len: 12
d_gene: -
v_gene: TRBV2
CDR3aa: CANWGRGETQYF
CDR3nt: TGTGCCAATTGGGGGCGCGGAGAGACCCAGTACTTC

j_gene: TRBJ2-3
abundance: many
len: 15
d_gene: -
v_gene: TRBV6-6
CDR3aa: CASSYTGSRTDTQYF
CDR3nt: TGTGCCAGCAGTTACACAGGGTCGAGGACAGATACGCAGTATTTT

j_gene: TRBJ2-7
abundance: many
len: 14
d_gene: TRBD2
v_gene: TRBV5-1
CDR3aa: CASSPSGAPYEQYF
CDR3nt: TGCGCCAGCAGCCCTAGCGGAGCCCCCTACGAGCAGTACTTC

j_gene: TRBJ1-1
abundance: -
len: 13
d_gene: -
v_gene: TRBV6-1
CDR3aa: CASPPRDEGEAFF
CDR3nt: TGTGCCAGTCCCCCCCGGGACGAAGGTGAAGCTTTCTTT

j_gene: TRBJ2-7
abundance: -
len: 13
d_gene: -
v_gene: TRBV5-1
CDR3aa: CASSFLTGSEQYF
CDR3nt: TGCGCCAGCAGCTTTCTTACGGGCAGCGAGCAGTACTTC

j_gene: TRBJ2-7
abundance: many
len: 16
d_gene: -
v_gene: TRBV11-1
CDR3aa: CASSHDPGLSPNEQYF
CDR3nt: TGTGCCAGCAGCCACGACCCGGGACTCTCTCCTAACGAGCAGTACTTC

j_gene: TRBJ1-2
abundance: many
len: 12
d_gene: -
v_gene: TRBV6-1
CDR3aa: CASKGQPYGYTF
CDR3nt: TGTGCCAGCAAGGGCCAGCCGTATGGCTACACCTTC

j_gene: TRBJ2-6
abundance: many
len: 15
d_gene: -
v_gene: TRBV12-3/TRBV12-4
CDR3aa: CASSFSGSGANVLTF
CDR3nt: TGTGCCAGTAGTTTTTCGGGCTCTGGGGCCAACGTCCTGACTTTC

j_gene: TRBJ2-5
abundance: few
len: 18
d_gene: TRBD2
v_gene: TRBV5-4
CDR3aa: CASSDPGTSGKDTKTQYF
CDR3nt: TGTGCCAGCAGCGACCCTGGGACTAGCGGGAAGGATACGAAGACCCAGTACTTC

j_gene: TRBJ2-7
abundance: -
len: 14
d_gene: -
v_gene: TRBV5-1
CDR3aa: CASRTTPTPTEQYF
CDR3nt: TGCGCCAGCAGAACTACGCCCACCCCCACCGAGCAGTACTTC

j_gene: TRBJ2-3
abundance: many
len: 15
d_gene: TRBD2
v_gene: TRBV7-9
CDR3aa: CASRVAGSVADTQYF
CDR3nt: TGTGCCAGCAGGGTAGCGGGAAGTGTCGCAGATACGCAGTATTTT

j_gene: TRBJ2-3
abundance: many
len: 16
d_gene: -
v_gene: TRBV6-4
CDR3aa: CASSKEGLGGTDTQYF
CDR3nt: TGTGCCAGCAGTAAGGAGGGCCTAGGGGGCACAGATACGCAGTATTTT

j_gene: TRBJ2-3
abundance: many
len: 14
d_gene: TRBD2
v_gene: TRBV7-9
CDR3aa: CASSRGRETDTQYF
CDR3nt: TGTGCCAGCAGCCGCGGGAGAGAAACAGATACGCAGTATTTT

j_gene: TRBJ2-1
abundance: many
len: 13
d_gene: TRBD2
v_gene: TRBV20-1
CDR3aa: CSARVGLAGEQFF
CDR3nt: TGCAGTGCTAGAGTGGGACTAGCGGGCGAGCAGTTCTTC

j_gene: TRBJ2-3
abundance: many
len: 16
d_gene: TRBD2
v_gene: TRBV6-1
CDR3aa: CASSESLAGASDTQYF
CDR3nt: TGTGCCAGCAGTGAATCCCTAGCGGGAGCGTCAGATACGCAGTATTTT

j_gene: TRBJ2-7
abundance: many
len: 15
d_gene: -
v_gene: TRBV20-1
CDR3aa: CSAGRPGVRSYEQYF
CDR3nt: TGCAGTGCTGGGCGGCCAGGGGTACGATCCTACGAGCAGTACTTC

j_gene: TRBJ2-5
abundance: many
len: 15
d_gene: TRBD2
v_gene: TRBV20-1
CDR3aa: CSATSGRVWGETQYF
CDR3nt: TGCAGTGCAACTAGCGGGAGGGTTTGGGGAGAGACCCAGTACTTC

j_gene: TRBJ1-2
abundance: many
len: 12
d_gene: -
v_gene: TRBV6-1
CDR3aa: CASRGTNYGYTF
CDR3nt: TGTGCCAGCAGGGGCACTAACTATGGCTACACCTTC

j_gene: TRBJ2-7
abundance: many
len: 13
d_gene: -
v_gene: TRBV7-9
CDR3aa: CAIQEGNSYEQYF
CDR3nt: TGTGCCATCCAAGAGGGGAACTCCTACGAGCAGTACTTC

j_gene: TRBJ2-1
abundance: -
len: 11
d_gene: TRBD1
v_gene: TRBV2
CDR3aa: CASSGTGEKFF
CDR3nt: TGTGCCAGCAGTGGTACAGGGGAGAAGTTCTTC

j_gene: TRBJ2-1
abundance: many
len: 14
d_gene: -
v_gene: TRBV5-1
CDR3aa: CASSLELAYNEQFF
CDR3nt: TGCGCCAGCAGCTTGGAGCTAGCGTATAATGAGCAGTTCTTC

j_gene: TRBJ2-3
abundance: many
len: 15
d_gene: -
v_gene: TRBV9
CDR3aa: CASSVDQGGTDTQYF
CDR3nt: TGTGCCAGCAGCGTAGATCAGGGAGGCACAGATACGCAGTATTTT

j_gene: TRBJ1-2
abundance: many
len: 13
d_gene: -
v_gene: TRBV19
CDR3aa: CASSIGGRTGYTF
CDR3nt: TGTGCCAGTAGTATAGGTGGAAGAACAGGCTACACCTTC

j_gene: TRBJ2-3
abundance: many
len: 14
d_gene: TRBD2
v_gene: TRBV7-3
CDR3aa: CASSSAGGADTQYF
CDR3nt: TGTGCCAGCAGCTCCGCTGGGGGGGCAGATACGCAGTATTTT

j_gene: TRBJ2-1
abundance: many
len: 15
d_gene: TRBD2
v_gene: TRBV4-2
CDR3aa: CASSLAGGLDNEQFF
CDR3nt: TGTGCCAGCAGCCTAGCGGGAGGGCTAGACAATGAGCAGTTCTTC

j_gene: TRBJ2-7
abundance: -
len: 10
d_gene: -
v_gene: TRBV20-1
CDR3aa: CSARDLQQYF
CDR3nt: TGCAGTGCTAGGGACTTACAGCAGTACTTC

j_gene: TRBJ2-2
abundance: few
len: 16
d_gene: TRBD1
v_gene: TRBV6-1
CDR3aa: CASSRTGTGAPGELFF
CDR3nt: TGTGCCAGCAGTCGGACCGGGACAGGGGCCCCCGGGGAGCTGTTTTTT

j_gene: TRBJ1-1
abundance: many
len: 14
d_gene: -
v_gene: TRBV3-1
CDR3aa: CASSDYGTTSEAFF
CDR3nt: TGTGCCAGCAGCGACTATGGGACAACTAGTGAAGCTTTCTTT

j_gene: TRBJ2-7
abundance: many
len: 12
d_gene: -
v_gene: TRBV25-1
CDR3aa: CASSVQGYEQYF
CDR3nt: TGTGCCAGCAGTGTACAGGGTTACGAGCAGTACTTC

j_gene: TRBJ2-7
abundance: many
len: 12
d_gene: -
v_gene: TRBV11-3
CDR3aa: CASSLQGGEQYF
CDR3nt: TGTGCCAGCAGCTTACAGGGTGGCGAGCAGTACTTC

j_gene: TRBJ2-3
abundance: many
len: 19
d_gene: TRBD2
v_gene: TRBV6-6
CDR3aa: CASSTRSGLAGAFGYTQYF
CDR3nt: TGTGCCAGCAGTACCCGCTCGGGACTAGCGGGAGCGTTCGGATATACGCAGTATTTT

j_gene: TRBJ1-5
abundance: many
len: 13
d_gene: -
v_gene: TRBV19
CDR3aa: CASSIHADQPQHF
CDR3nt: TGTGCCAGTAGTATCCATGCCGATCAGCCCCAGCATTTT

j_gene: TRBJ2-6
abundance: few
len: 17
d_gene: TRBD1
v_gene: TRBV11-2
CDR3aa: CASSSMKDRAGANVLTF
CDR3nt: TGTGCCAGCAGCTCGATGAAAGACAGGGCTGGGGCCAACGTCCTGACTTTC

j_gene: TRBJ2-3
abundance: few
len: 13
d_gene: -
v_gene: TRBV10-1
CDR3aa: CASSETSTDTQYF
CDR3nt: TGCGCCAGCAGTGAGACGAGTACAGATACGCAGTATTTT

j_gene: TRBJ2-7
abundance: many
len: 11
d_gene: -
v_gene: TRBV20-1
CDR3aa: CSARSEYEQYF
CDR3nt: TGCAGTGCTAGATCCGAGTACGAGCAGTACTTC

j_gene: TRBJ1-5
abundance: few
len: 15
d_gene: TRBD1
v_gene: TRBV10-2
CDR3aa: CASSCGQGGGQPQHF
CDR3nt: TGCGCCAGCAGTTGTGGACAGGGTGGGGGTCAGCCCCAGCATTTT

j_gene: TRBJ2-1
abundance: many
len: 14
d_gene: -
v_gene: TRBV6-6
CDR3aa: CASSYGGSYNEQFF
CDR3nt: TGTGCCAGCAGTTATGGGGGGTCCTACAATGAGCAGTTCTTC

j_gene: TRBJ1-2
abundance: many
len: 16
d_gene: -
v_gene: TRBV19
CDR3aa: CASTPQTGLANYGYTF
CDR3nt: TGTGCCAGTACCCCCCAGACAGGACTAGCTAACTATGGCTACACCTTC

j_gene: TRBJ2-7
abundance: many
len: 15
d_gene: TRBD2
v_gene: TRBV7-6
CDR3aa: CASSATSGTTYEQYF
CDR3nt: TGTGCCAGCAGCGCGACTAGCGGAACCACCTACGAGCAGTACTTC

j_gene: TRBJ1-5
abundance: once
len: 15
d_gene: -
v_gene: TRBV5-5
CDR3aa: CASSVAGEPDQPQHF
CDR3nt: TGTGCCAGCAGCGTAGCAGGGGAACCTGATCAGCCCCAGCATTTT

j_gene: TRBJ2-1
abundance: -
len: 18
d_gene: TRBD2
v_gene: TRBV13
CDR3aa: CASSPGLAGEGPYNEQFF
CDR3nt: TGTGCCAGCAGCCCTGGACTAGCGGGAGAAGGGCCCTACAATGAGCAGTTCTTC